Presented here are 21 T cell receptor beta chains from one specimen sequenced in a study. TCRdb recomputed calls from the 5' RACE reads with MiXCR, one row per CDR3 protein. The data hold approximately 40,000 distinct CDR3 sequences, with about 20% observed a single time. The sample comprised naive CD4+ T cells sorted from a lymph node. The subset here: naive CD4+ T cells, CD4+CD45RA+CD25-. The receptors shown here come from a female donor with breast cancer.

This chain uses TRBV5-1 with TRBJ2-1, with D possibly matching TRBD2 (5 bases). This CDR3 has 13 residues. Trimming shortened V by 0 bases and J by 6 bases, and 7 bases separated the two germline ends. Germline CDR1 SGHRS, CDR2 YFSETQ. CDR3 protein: CASSLEGSNEQFF. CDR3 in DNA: TGCGCCAGCAGCTTGGAAGGGAGCAATGAGCAGTTCTTC.

The CDR3 is CASGKDTGELFF. CDR3 nucleotide sequence: TGTGCTAGTGGCAAAGACACCGGGGAGCTGTTTTTT. V and J are TRBV12-5 and TRBJ2-2; D is unclear. CDR3 length: 12 amino acids. The ends were cut back, 6 bases at V and 3 bases at J, with 5 bases in the middle. Germline V gene lookup returns CDR1 LGHNT and CDR2 FRNRAP.

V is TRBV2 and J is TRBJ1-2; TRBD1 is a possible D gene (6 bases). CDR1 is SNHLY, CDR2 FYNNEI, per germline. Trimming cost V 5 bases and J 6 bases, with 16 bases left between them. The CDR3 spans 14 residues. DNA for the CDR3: TGTGCCAGCAGTATTCATAACAGGGATAATGGCTACACCTTC. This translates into CASSIHNRDNGYTF.

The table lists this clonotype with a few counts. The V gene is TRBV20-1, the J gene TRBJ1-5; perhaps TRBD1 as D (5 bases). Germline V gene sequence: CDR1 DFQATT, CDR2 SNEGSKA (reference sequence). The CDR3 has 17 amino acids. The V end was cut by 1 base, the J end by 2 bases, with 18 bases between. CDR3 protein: CSARGDYSDMGNQPQHF. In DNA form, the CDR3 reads TGCAGTGCTAGAGGGGACTACTCGGATATGGGCAATCAGCCCCAGCATTTT.

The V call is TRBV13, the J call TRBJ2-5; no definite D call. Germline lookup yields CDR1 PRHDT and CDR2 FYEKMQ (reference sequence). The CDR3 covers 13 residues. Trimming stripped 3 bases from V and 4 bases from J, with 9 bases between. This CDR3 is CASSFWSTETQYF. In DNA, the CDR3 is TGTGCCAGCAGCTTTTGGTCTACAGAGACCCAGTACTTC.

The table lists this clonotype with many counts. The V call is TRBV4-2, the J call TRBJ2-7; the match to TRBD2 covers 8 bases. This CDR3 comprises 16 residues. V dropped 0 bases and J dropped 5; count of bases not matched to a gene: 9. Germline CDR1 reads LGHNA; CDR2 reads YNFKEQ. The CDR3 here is CASSQDGSGSSHEQYF. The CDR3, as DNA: TGTGCCAGCAGCCAAGATGGGAGCGGGAGTAGCCACGAGCAGTACTTC.

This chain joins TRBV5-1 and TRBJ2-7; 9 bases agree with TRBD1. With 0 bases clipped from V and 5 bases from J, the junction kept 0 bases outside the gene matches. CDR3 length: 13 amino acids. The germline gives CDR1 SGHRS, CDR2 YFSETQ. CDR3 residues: CASSLDRGHEQYF. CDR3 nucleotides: TGCGCCAGCAGCTTGGACAGGGGGCACGAGCAGTACTTC. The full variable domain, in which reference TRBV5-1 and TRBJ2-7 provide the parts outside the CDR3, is KAGVTQTPRYLIKTRGQQVTLSCSPISGHRSVSWYQQTPGQGLQFLFEYFSETQRNKGNFPGRFSGRQFSNSRSEMNVSTLELGDSALYLCASSLDRGHEQYFGPGTRLTVT.

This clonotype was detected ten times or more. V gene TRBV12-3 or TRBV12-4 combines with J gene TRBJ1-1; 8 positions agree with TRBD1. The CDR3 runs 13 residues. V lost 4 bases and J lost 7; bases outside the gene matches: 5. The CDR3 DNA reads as TGTGCCAGCAGTTACCGGGGACAGGATGAAGCTTTCTTT. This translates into CASSYRGQDEAFF.

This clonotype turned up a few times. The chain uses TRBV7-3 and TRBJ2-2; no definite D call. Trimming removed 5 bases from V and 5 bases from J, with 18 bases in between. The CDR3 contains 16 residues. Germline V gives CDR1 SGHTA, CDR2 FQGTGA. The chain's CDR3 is CASSRSFSTLTGELFF. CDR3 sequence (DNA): TGTGCCAGCAGCCGATCCTTCTCGACCTTGACCGGGGAGCTGTTTTTT.

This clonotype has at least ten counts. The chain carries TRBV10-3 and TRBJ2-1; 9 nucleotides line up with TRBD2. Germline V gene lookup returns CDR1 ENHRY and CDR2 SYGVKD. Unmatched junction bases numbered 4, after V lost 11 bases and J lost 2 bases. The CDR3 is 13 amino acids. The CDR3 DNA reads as TGTGCCGCCGCTAGCGGGACCTACAATGAGCAGTTCTTC. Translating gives CAAASGTYNEQFF.

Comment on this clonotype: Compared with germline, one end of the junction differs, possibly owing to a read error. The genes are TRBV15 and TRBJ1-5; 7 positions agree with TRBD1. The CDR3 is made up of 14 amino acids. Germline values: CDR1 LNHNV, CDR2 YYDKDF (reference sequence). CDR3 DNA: TGTGCCACCAGCGTACGATTTGTGGGACAGCCCCAACATTTT. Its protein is CATSVRFVGQPQHF.

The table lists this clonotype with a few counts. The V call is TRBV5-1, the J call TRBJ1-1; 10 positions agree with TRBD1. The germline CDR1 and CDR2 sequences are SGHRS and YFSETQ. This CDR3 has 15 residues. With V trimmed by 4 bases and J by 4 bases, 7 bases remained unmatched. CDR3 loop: CASSDRDRGSTEAFF. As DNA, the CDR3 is TGCGCCAGCAGCGACCGGGACAGGGGAAGCACTGAAGCTTTCTTT.

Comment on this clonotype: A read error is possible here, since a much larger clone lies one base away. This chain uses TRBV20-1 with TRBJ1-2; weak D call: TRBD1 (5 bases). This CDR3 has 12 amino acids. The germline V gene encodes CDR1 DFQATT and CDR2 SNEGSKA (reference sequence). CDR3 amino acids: CRATDSSYGYTF. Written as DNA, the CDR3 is TGCCGTGCTACTGACAGCTCCTATGGCTACACCTTC.

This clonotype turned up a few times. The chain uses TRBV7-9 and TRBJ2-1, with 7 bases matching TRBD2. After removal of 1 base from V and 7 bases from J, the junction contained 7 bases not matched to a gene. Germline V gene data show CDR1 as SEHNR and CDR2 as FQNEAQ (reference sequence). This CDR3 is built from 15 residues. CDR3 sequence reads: CASSLDGGSFNEQFF. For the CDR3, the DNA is TGTGCCAGCAGCTTAGACGGCGGGAGTTTTAATGAGCAGTTCTTC.

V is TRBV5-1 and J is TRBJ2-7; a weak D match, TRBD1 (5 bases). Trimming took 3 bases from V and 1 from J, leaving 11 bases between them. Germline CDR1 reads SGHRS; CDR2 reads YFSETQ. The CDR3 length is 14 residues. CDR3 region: CASSSTDSSYEQYF. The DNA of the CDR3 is TGCGCCAGCAGCTCAACAGACAGTTCCTACGAGCAGTACTTC.

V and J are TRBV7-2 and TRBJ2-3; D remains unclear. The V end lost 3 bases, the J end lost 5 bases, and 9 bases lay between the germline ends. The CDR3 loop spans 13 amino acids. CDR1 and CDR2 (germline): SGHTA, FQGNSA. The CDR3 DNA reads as TGTGCCAGCAGCTTCAAAGCGAGAGATACGCAGTATTTT. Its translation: CASSFKARDTQYF.

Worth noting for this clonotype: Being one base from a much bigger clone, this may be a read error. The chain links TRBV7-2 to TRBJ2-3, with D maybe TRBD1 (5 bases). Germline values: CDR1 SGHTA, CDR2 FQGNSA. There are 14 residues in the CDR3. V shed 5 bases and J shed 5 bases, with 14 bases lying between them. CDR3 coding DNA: TGTGCCAGCAGCAAAAACAGGTTTGGAGATACGCAGTATTTT. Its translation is CASSKNRFGDTQYF.

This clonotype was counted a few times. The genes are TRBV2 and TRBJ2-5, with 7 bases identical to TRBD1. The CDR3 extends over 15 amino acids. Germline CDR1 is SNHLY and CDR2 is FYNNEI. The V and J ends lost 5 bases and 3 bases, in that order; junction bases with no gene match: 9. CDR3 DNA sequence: TGTGCCAGCAGTAACAGGGGCGGAGTGGAAGAGACCCAGTACTTC. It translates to CASSNRGGVEETQYF.

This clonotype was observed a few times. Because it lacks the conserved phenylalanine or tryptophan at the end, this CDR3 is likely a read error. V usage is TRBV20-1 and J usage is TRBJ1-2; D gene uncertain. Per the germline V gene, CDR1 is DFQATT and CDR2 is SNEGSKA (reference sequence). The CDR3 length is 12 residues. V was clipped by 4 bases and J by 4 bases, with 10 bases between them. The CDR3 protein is CSAILRFYGYTS. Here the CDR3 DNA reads TGCAGTGCTATTCTAAGGTTCTATGGCTACACCTCC.

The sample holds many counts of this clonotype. CDR3 protein: CAISEGLAGRAYEQYF. CDR3 DNA: TGTGCCATCAGTGAAGGGCTAGCGGGAAGGGCCTACGAGCAGTACTTC. The chain has TRBV10-3 and TRBJ2-7; 9 bases map to TRBD2. The CDR3 has 16 amino acids. V lost 3 bases, J lost 2 bases, and 8 bases stayed unmatched. The germline V gene has CDR1 ENHRY and CDR2 SYGVKD.

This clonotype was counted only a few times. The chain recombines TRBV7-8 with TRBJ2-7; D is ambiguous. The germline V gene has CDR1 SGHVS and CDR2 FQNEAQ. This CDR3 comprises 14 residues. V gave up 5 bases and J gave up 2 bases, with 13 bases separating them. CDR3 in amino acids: CASSPRGFAYEQYF. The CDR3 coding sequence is TGTGCCAGCAGCCCCAGAGGATTCGCCTACGAGCAGTACTTC.